Listed below are T cell receptor beta chains from one sample, sequenced in a study of CD8+CD57+ T cells in acquired aplastic anemia. TCRdb passed the reads through MiXCR, listing each CDR3 protein once. This table has approximately 180,000 distinct CDR3 sequences, less than 65% appearing once. Material for sequencing was sorted CD4+, CD8+, or CD8+CD57+ T cells (not recorded which) from PBMCs. The receptors derive from a human donor with aplastic anemia. The CDR3 runs from the conserved cysteine through the conserved F or W. The order of the fields is J gene, V gene, CDR3 protein.

>TRBJ2-5|TRBV5-4
CASSLGLAQETQYF
>TRBJ2-5|TRBV5-6
CASSRWERGQETQYF
>TRBJ1-6|TRBV6-4
CASSEGPDNSPLHF
>TRBJ2-3|TRBV7-3
CASSFYGGGLSNYTQYF
>TRBJ1-2|TRBV7-9
CASSLGAGGNYGYTF
>TRBJ2-3|TRBV7-2
CASSLQGLDTQYF
>TRBJ2-7|TRBV19
CASSHGTSGSQYF
>TRBJ2-5|TRBV15
CATSRGQVGETQYF
>TRBJ2-5|TRBV20-1
CSAPSDSDFSIQETQYF
>TRBJ1-1|TRBV7-2
CASSETRETEAFF
>TRBJ2-1|TRBV20-1
CSARLGTGGLGEQFF
>TRBJ1-5|TRBV20-1
CSASANARQGRHSNQPQHF
>TRBJ1-3|TRBV7-9
CASRGSSGNTIYF
>TRBJ2-7|TRBV7-9
CASSLGTVSYEQYF
>TRBJ2-7|TRBV6-4
CASSDVGGEQYF
>TRBJ2-1|TRBV5-1
CASSLVGGGTYNEQFF
>TRBJ1-3|TRBV5-5
CASSLSGSLAGNTIYF
>TRBJ2-3|TRBV6-5
CASSYDGGGDTQYF
>TRBJ1-1|TRBV7-2
CASTPPTGSEAFF
>TRBJ2-7|TRBV5-8
CASSPGGPLTYEQYF
>TRBJ1-2|TRBV29-1
CSAATSQSYGYTF
>TRBJ2-1|TRBV25-1
CASRGTGLSYNEQFF
>TRBJ1-2|TRBV13
CASGDRGTNYGYTF
>TRBJ2-3|TRBV19
CASSVKLGTGTDTQYF
>TRBJ1-2|TRBV10-3
CAISAPGQGRLIGHTF
>TRBJ2-5|TRBV10-3
CAISATGVTETQYF
>TRBJ1-6|TRBV11-2
CASSLWQGAGSPLHF
>TRBJ2-1|TRBV19
CASSLNRGANEQFF
>TRBJ1-5|TRBV7-8
CASSDTGGGGAYQPQHF
>TRBJ2-5|TRBV9
CASSPPAGVGETQYF
>TRBJ1-2|TRBV5-6
CASSLGYGRGLGGYTF
>TRBJ2-1|TRBV7-9
CASSTEGPGSF
>TRBJ1-6|TRBV2
CASSEEAGVGSPLHF
>TRBJ1-2|TRBV20-1
CSASSPGHGYTF
>TRBJ2-7|TRBV10-3
CAITKDRAGYEQYF
>TRBJ2-7|TRBV7-3
CASSIRDFGPYEQYF
>TRBJ2-1|TRBV19
CASALTSGGYNEQFF
>TRBJ1-1|TRBV20-1
CSVTDGPYSTEAFF
>TRBJ1-1|TRBV20-1
CSAPQTSNTEAFF
>TRBJ1-4|TRBV7-8
CASQLGHGEKLFF
>TRBJ1-2|TRBV20-1
CSARVDTF
>TRBJ2-3|TRBV7-2
CASSLVASGRARGDTQYF
>TRBJ1-6|TRBV20-1
CSARDRGFRSPLHF
>TRBJ2-7|TRBV5-5
CASSPRDRGYYEQYF
>TRBJ2-7|TRBV9
CASSPRRTDPYEQYF
>TRBJ1-6|TRBV19
CASSISLGVNSPLHF